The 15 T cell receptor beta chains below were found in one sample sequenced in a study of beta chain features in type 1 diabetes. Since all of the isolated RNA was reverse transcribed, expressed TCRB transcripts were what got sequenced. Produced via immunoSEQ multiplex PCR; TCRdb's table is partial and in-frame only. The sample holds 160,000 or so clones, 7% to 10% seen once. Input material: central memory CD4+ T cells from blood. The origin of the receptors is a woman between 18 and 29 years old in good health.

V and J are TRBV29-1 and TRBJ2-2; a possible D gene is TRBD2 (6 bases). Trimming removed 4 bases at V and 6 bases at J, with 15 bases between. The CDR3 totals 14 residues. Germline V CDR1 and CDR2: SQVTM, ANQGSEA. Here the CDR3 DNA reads TGCAGCGTTGTGTGGGGGAGGAGCGCCGGGGAGCTGTTTTTT. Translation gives CSVVWGRSAGELFF.

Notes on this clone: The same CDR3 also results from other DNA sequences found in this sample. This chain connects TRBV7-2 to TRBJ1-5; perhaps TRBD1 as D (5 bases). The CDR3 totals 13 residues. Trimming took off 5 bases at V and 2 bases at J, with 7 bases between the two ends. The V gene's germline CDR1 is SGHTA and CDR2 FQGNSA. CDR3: CASSVRGNQPQHF. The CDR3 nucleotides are TGTGCCAGCAGCGTCAGGGGCAATCAGCCCCAGCATTTT.

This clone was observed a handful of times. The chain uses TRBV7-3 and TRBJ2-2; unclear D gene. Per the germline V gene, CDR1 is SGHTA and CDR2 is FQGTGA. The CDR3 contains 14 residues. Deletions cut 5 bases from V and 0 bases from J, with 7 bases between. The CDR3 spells CASSAQPNTGELFF. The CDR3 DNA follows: TGTGCCAGCAGCGCACAGCCGAACACCGGGGAGCTGTTTTTT.

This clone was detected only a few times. The CDR3 sequence: CASSQDYGGGFIYEQYF. The CDR3 DNA is TGCGCCAGCAGCCAAGATTACGGGGGAGGGTTCATCTACGAGCAGTACTTC. This chain uses TRBV4-1 with TRBJ2-5; 7 nucleotides align to TRBD2. The J call may be faulty, since TRBJ2-7 better matches the DNA end. The CDR3 is 17 amino acids. CDR1 and CDR2 from the germline V gene are MGHRA and YSYEKL.

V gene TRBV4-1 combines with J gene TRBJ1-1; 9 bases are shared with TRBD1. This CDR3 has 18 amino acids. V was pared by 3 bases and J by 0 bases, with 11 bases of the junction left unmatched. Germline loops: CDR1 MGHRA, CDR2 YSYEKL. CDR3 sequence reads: CASSHLPLGQGMNTEAFF. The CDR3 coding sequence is TGCGCCAGCAGCCATCTTCCCCTCGGACAGGGGATGAACACTGAAGCTTTCTTT.

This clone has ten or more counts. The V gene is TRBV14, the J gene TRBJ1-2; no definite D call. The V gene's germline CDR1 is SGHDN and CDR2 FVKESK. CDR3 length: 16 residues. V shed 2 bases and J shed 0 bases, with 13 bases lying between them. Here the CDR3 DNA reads TGTGCCAGCAGCCAATCGGACTCTCGAGCTAACTATGGCTACACCTTC. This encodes CASSQSDSRANYGYTF. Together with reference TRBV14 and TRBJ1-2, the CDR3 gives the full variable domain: EAGVTQFPSHSVIEKGQTVTLRCDPISGHDNLYWYRRVMGKEIKFLLHFVKESKQDESGMPNNRFLAERTGGTYSTLKVQPAELEDSGVYFCASSQSDSRANYGYTFGSGTRLTVV.

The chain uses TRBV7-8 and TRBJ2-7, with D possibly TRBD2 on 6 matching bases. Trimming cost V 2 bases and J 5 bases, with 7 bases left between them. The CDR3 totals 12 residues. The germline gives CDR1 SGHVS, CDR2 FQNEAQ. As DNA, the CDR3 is TGTGCCAGCAGCTTAAGGACTAACGAGCAGTACTTC. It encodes CASSLRTNEQYF.

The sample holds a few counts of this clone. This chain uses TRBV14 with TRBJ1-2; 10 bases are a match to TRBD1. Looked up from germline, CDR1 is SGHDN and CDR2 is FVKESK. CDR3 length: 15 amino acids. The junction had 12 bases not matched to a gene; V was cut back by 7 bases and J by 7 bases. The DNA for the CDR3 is TGTGCCAGCACCACGGGGGGACAGGGGCTCCGTGGCTACACCTTC. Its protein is CASTTGGQGLRGYTF.

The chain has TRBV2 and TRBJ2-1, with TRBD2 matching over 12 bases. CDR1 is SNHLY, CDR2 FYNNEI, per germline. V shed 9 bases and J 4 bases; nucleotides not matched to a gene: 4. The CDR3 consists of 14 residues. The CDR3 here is CASGTSGLYNEQFF. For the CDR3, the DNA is TGTGCCAGTGGGACTAGCGGGCTATACAATGAGCAGTTCTTC.

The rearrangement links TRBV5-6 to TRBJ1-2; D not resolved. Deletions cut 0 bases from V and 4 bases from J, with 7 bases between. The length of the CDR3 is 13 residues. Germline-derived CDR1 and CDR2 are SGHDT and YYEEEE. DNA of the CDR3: TGTGCCAGCAGCTTGGTGCGGGGCTATGGCTACACCTTC. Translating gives CASSLVRGYGYTF.

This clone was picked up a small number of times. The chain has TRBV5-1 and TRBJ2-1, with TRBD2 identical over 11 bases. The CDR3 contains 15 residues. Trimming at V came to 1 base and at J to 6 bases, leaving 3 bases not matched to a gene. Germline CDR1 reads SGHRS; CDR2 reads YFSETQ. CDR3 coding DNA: TGCGCCAGCAGCTTGAGACTAGCGGGGAGCAATGAGCAGTTCTTC. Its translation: CASSLRLAGSNEQFF.

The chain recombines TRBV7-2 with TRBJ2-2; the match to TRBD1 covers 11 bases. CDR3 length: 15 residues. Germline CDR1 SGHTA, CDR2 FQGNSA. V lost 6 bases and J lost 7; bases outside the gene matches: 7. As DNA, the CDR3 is TGTGCCAGCAGAGCCGGGACAGGGGGGTACGGGGAGCTGTTTTTT. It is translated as CASRAGTGGYGELFF. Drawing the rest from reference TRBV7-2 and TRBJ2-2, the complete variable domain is GAGVSQSPSNKVTEKGKDVELRCDPISGHTALYWYRQSLGQGLEFLIYFQGNSAPDKSGLPSDRFSAERTGGSVSTLTIQRTQQEDSAVYLCASRAGTGGYGELFFGEGSRLTVL.

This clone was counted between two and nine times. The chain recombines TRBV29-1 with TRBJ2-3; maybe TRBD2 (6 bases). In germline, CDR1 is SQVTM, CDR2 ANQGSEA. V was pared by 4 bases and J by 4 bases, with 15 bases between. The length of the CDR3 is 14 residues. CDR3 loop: CSVVEGTGADTQYF. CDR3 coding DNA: TGCAGCGTTGTGGAAGGTACGGGAGCAGATACGCAGTATTTT.

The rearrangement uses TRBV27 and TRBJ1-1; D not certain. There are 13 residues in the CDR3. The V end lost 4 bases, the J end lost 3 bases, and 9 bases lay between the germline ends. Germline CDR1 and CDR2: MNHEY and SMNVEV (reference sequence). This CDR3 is CASSSQMDTEAFF. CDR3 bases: TGTGCCAGCAGTTCACAAATGGACACTGAAGCTTTCTTT.

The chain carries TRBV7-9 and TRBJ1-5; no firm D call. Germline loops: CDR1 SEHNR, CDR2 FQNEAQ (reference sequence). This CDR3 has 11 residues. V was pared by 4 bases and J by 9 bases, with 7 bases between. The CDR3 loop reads CASSSGGPQHF. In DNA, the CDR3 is TGTGCCAGCAGCTCCGGTGGGCCCCAGCATTTT. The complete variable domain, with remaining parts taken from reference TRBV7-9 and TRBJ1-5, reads DTGVSQNPRHKITKRGQNVTFRCDPISEHNRLYWYRQTLGQGPEFLTYFQNEAQLEKSRLLSDRFSAERPKGSFSTLEIQRTEQGDSAMYLCASSSGGPQHFGDGTRLSIL.